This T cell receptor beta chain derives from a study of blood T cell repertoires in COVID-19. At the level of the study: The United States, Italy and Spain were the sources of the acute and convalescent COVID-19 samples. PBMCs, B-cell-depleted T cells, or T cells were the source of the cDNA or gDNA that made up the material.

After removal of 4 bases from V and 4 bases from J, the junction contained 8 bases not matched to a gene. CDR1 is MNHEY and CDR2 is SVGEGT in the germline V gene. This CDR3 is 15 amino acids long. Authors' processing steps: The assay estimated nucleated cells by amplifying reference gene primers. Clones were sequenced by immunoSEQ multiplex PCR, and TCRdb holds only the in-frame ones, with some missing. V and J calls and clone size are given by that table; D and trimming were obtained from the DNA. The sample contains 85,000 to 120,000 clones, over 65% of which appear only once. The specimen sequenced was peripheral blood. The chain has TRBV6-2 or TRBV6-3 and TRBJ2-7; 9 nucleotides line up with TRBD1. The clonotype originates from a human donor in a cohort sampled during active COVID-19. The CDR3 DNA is TGTGCCAGCAGTTCGCCGGGACAGGGTAGATACGAGCAGTACTTC. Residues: CASSSPGQGRYEQYF.